Given below is one T cell receptor (beta chain) in context. Its antigen is still unknown. The sample is drawn from a study of beta chain features in type 1 diabetes. Overall study context: The samples had 107,917,701 sorted cells examined in all.

Every bit of the isolated RNA underwent reverse transcription, so sequencing read expressed TCRB transcripts. Deep immunoSEQ sequencing covered naive, central memory and regulatory T cell samples. TCRdb's copy holds only in-frame clones and misses some; the assay was immunoSEQ multiplex PCR. The sample has 300,000 to 350,000 clones, 15% to 20% seen once. Study-level findings and limits: Naive, central memory and Treg TCRB repertoires seemed to resemble each other more closely in patients than they did in healthy donors.

The J segment lost 3 bases and the V segment lost 5 bases, leaving 8 bases of the junction unmatched. In germline, CDR1 is SGHTA, CDR2 FQGNSA. There are 15 residues in the CDR3. Sequenced material: naive CD4+ T cells from blood. The clonotype was recovered from a woman aged 18 to 35 in good health. The rearrangement joins TRBV7-2 to TRBJ2-7; 9 bases are shared with TRBD2. The CDR3 bases are TGTGCCAGCAGCGAACAAGCGGGGGGCCTCTACGAGCAGTACTTC. Protein: CASSEQAGGLYEQYF.